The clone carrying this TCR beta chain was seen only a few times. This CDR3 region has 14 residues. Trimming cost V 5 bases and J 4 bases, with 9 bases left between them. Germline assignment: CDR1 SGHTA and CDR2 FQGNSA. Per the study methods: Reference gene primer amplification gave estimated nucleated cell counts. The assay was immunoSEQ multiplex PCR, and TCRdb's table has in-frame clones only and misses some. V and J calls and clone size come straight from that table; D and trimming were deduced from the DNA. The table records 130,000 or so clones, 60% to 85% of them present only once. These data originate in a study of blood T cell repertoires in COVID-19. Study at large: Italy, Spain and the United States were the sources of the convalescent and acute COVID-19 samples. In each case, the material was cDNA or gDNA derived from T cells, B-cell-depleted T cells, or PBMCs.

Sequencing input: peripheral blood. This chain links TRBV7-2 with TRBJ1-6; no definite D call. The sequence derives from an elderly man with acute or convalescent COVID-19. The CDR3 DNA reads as TGTGCCAGCAGCGCAGACACTTATAATTCACCCCTCCACTTT. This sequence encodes CASSADTYNSPLHF.